A single sample is the source of the 23 T cell receptor beta chains below, sequenced in a study of cytomegalovirus exposure and HLA in healthy donors. Primers included in the PCR were 60 Vbeta and 13 Jbeta primers. Measured with immunoSEQ multiplex PCR; TCRdb has only the in-frame clones, and not every one. The profile shows 120,000 or so clones, 17% of them singletons. Sequencing was performed on PBMCs. These receptors came from a female donor in good health and CMV-seropositive.

This clone was detected a few times. V and J are TRBV6-5 and TRBJ1-5; possibly TRBD1 for D (6 bases). Per germline, CDR1 MNHEY and CDR2 SVGAGI. The V gene lost 0 bases and the J gene lost 6 bases, with 12 bases spanning the gap. The CDR3 contains 15 residues. Written as DNA, the CDR3 is TGTGCCAGCAGTTACTCGTTATGGGACATTCAGCCCCAGCATTTT. Protein: CASSYSLWDIQPQHF.

The chain combines TRBV5-8 with TRBJ2-3; D is unclear. The CDR3 runs 18 residues. Germline V gene data show CDR1 as SGHTS and CDR2 as YDEGEE. The germline V and J ends were trimmed by 0 bases and 0 bases, with 17 bases remaining between them. In nucleotides, the CDR3 is TGTGCCAGCAGCTTGGGCCTATACGAGGCAACTAGCACAGATACGCAGTATTTT. Its translation is CASSLGLYEATSTDTQYF.

The rearrangement uses TRBV28 and TRBJ1-2, with a possible D match to TRBD1 (6 bases). This CDR3 spans 13 amino acids. The V and J ends lost 3 bases and 4 bases respectively, with 9 bases between them. Germline values: CDR1 MDHEN, CDR2 SYDVKM. The CDR3 DNA is TGTGCCAGCAGTTTGGGACACTCCTATGGCTACACCTTC. Amino acid sequence: CASSLGHSYGYTF.

A few counts support this clone. This chain uses TRBV30 with TRBJ1-6, with D perhaps TRBD1 (6 bases). Trimming shortened V by 0 bases and J by 9 bases, and 12 bases separated the two germline ends. The germline V gene encodes CDR1 GTSNPN and CDR2 SVGIG (reference sequence). CDR3 length equals 14 residues. CDR3 region: CAWSVTGLGSPLHF. In DNA, the CDR3 is TGTGCCTGGAGTGTAACAGGGTTGGGTTCACCCCTCCACTTT.

The CDR3 nucleotides are TGTGCCAGCAGCCCCCAGGGACTAGCGGGGGCGCGGGCCCAGTACTTC. Translation gives CASSPQGLAGARAQYF. V usage is TRBV7-2 and J usage is TRBJ2-5; 14 bases line up with TRBD2. Germline V gene sequence: CDR1 SGHTA, CDR2 FQGNSA. The CDR3 is made up of 16 amino acids. The trim removed 5 bases at V and 9 bases at J, leaving 11 bases unmatched.

Remarks on this clone: One end of the junction fails to match germline, which may point to a read error. This chain links TRBV30 with TRBJ1-6; possibly TRBD1 for D (6 bases). Germline V CDR1 and CDR2: GTSNPN, SVGIG (reference sequence). The CDR3 is 19 residues long. The CDR3 DNA reads as TGTGCCTGGAGTCCCCCCCCCGGGACATACCGCTGGGGGAATTCACACCTCCACTTT. Translation gives CAWSPPPGTYRWGNSHLHF.

The chain recombines TRBV28 with TRBJ2-7; 9 bases map to TRBD1. Germline assignment: CDR1 MDHEN and CDR2 SYDVKM. V trimming: 1 base; J trimming: 4 bases; junction bases outside the gene matches: 5. The CDR3 runs 15 residues. The CDR3 DNA reads TGTGCCAGCAGTTTATCCACAGGGGGCGGTTACGAGCAGTACTTC. Translated: CASSLSTGGGYEQYF.

This clone has more than one count but fewer than ten. CDR3 coding DNA: TGCGCCAGCAGCCGGGACAGGTCTCTCTCCTACGAGCAGTACTTC. Its translation is CASSRDRSLSYEQYF. V usage is TRBV4-3 and J usage is TRBJ2-7; 8 bases fit TRBD1. CDR3 length: 15 residues. CDR1 and CDR2 (germline): LGHNA, YSLEER. With V trimmed by 4 bases and J by 0 bases, 5 bases remained unmatched.

This clone was observed a few times. The chain links TRBV6-6 to TRBJ1-2; D is uncertain. The V gene's germline CDR1 is MNHNY and CDR2 SVGAGI (reference sequence). The CDR3 extends over 13 amino acids. V was pared by 2 bases and J by 2 bases, with 6 bases between. The DNA of the CDR3 is TGTGCCAGCAGTTACATCCAAAACTATGGCTACACCTTC. Translation: CASSYIQNYGYTF.

This clone has more than one count but fewer than ten. The genes are TRBV6-4 and TRBJ2-7; TRBD2 agrees at 13 bases. The V segment lost 2 bases and the J segment 3 bases; nucleotides outside the gene matches: 7. The CDR3 runs 17 residues. CDR1 is MRHNA and CDR2 is SNTAGT in the germline V gene. CDR3 DNA: TGTGCCAGCAGTGACAGTGGACTAGCGGGAGAAGACTACGAGCAGTACTTC. It translates to CASSDSGLAGEDYEQYF.

This clone has just a few counts. The V and J genes are TRBV2 and TRBJ1-2; tentatively, D is TRBD1 (5 bases). V shed 4 bases and J shed 3 bases, with 15 bases lying between them. The CDR3 runs 15 residues. Germline V gene data show CDR1 as SNHLY and CDR2 as FYNNEI. In DNA, the CDR3 is TGTGCCAGCAGTGGGATGGGTCGGGGGGACTATGGCTACACCTTC. This gives the protein CASSGMGRGDYGYTF.

The V gene is TRBV10-1, the J gene TRBJ2-5; 12 nucleotides align to TRBD2. Germline CDR1 and CDR2: WNHNN and SYGVQD (reference sequence). There are 15 residues in the CDR3. The ends lost 6 bases at V and 2 bases at J; junction bases unmatched: 4. DNA of the CDR3: TGCGCCAGCAGCAGGACTAGCGGGGCTCAAGAGACCCAGTACTTC. This codes for CASSRTSGAQETQYF.

V and J are TRBV29-1 and TRBJ2-2; 8 positions match TRBD1. The CDR3 is 13 residues long. Germline V lookup: CDR1 SQVTM, CDR2 ANQGSEA. V gave up 6 bases and J gave up 7 bases; unmatched junction bases: 7. CDR3 DNA: TGCAGCGTGGGGCAGGGGGCGGGCGGGGAGCTGTTTTTT. This translates into CSVGQGAGGELFF.

Only a few counts were recorded for this clone. This chain joins TRBV18 and TRBJ1-2; 7 nucleotides match TRBD1. Germline assignment: CDR1 KGHSH and CDR2 LQKENI. V was pared by 6 bases and J by 8 bases, with 9 bases of the junction left unmatched. The CDR3 is 13 residues long. The CDR3 DNA reads as TGTGCCAGCTCTCCCGACAGGGAGGAGGGCTACACCTTC. Its protein is CASSPDREEGYTF. The whole variable domain, filled in from reference TRBV18 and TRBJ1-2, reads NAGVMQNPRHLVRRRGQEARLRCSPMKGHSHVYWYRQLPEEGLKFMVYLQKENIIDESGMPKERFSAEFPKEGPSILRIQQVVRGDSAAYFCASSPDREEGYTFGSGTRLTVV.

The V call is TRBV28, the J call TRBJ1-2; 8 nucleotides match TRBD1. Looked up from germline, CDR1 is MDHEN and CDR2 is SYDVKM. The CDR3 contains 14 residues. The junction had 6 bases not matched to a gene; V was cut back by 5 bases and J by 4 bases. DNA of the CDR3: TGTGCCAGCAGTACTCCGACAGGGGCCTATGGCTACACCTTC. Residues: CASSTPTGAYGYTF.

The genes are TRBV19 and TRBJ2-1, with 11 bases aligning to TRBD2. Trimming removed 4 bases from V and 6 bases from J; junction bases left unmatched: 2. This CDR3 is 14 amino acids long. Germline V gene data show CDR1 as LNHDA and CDR2 as SQIVND (reference sequence). The CDR3 is CASSRTSGSNEQFF. CDR3 DNA sequence: TGTGCCAGTAGTAGGACTAGCGGGTCCAATGAGCAGTTCTTC.

The gene calls are TRBV7-2 and TRBJ2-3; D might be TRBD2 (5 bases). Germline CDR1 and CDR2: SGHTA and FQGNSA. This CDR3 is built from 15 residues. Trimming pared 4 bases from V and 4 bases from J, leaving 15 bases between. The CDR3 DNA follows: TGTGCCAGCAGCTACAAGCGGCCCAGTCCAGATACGCAGTATTTT. Translation gives CASSYKRPSPDTQYF.

This clone was seen more than once but under ten times. The chain is built from TRBV18 and TRBJ1-2; D is undetermined. CDR3 length: 15 amino acids. V was clipped by 0 bases and J by 8 bases, with 16 bases between them. Germline V lookup: CDR1 KGHSH, CDR2 LQKENI. The CDR3 sequence: CASSPPFQPGFGYTF. The CDR3 DNA sequence: TGTGCCAGCTCACCACCTTTCCAGCCAGGATTCGGCTACACCTTC.

Only a few counts were recorded for this clone. V gene TRBV4-2 combines with J gene TRBJ1-4, with TRBD1 as a possible D gene (5 bases). The CDR3 length is 14 residues. Germline V gene sequence: CDR1 LGHNA, CDR2 YNFKEQ. The V end lost 4 bases, the J end lost 5 bases, and 11 bases lay between the germline ends. The CDR3: CASSRTGPNEKLFF. The CDR3 DNA follows: TGTGCCAGCAGCCGTACAGGACCCAATGAAAAACTGTTTTTT.

The gene calls are TRBV5-4 and TRBJ1-1, with no clear D. V lost 4 bases to trimming and J lost 1 base, with 8 bases between them. The CDR3 has 13 amino acids. CDR1 and CDR2 from the germline V gene are SGHNT and YYREEE (reference sequence). The CDR3 bases are TGTGCCAGCAGCCTGGACTGGAACACTGAAGCTTTCTTT. Translated: CASSLDWNTEAFF. The full variable domain, its missing parts supplied by reference TRBV5-4 and TRBJ1-1, is ETGVTQSPTHLIKTRGQQVTLRCSSQSGHNTVSWYQQALGQGPQFIFQYYREEENGRGNFPPRFSGLQFPNYSSELNVNALELDDSALYLCASSLDWNTEAFFGQGTRLTVV.

The table lists this clone with a few counts. J is TRBJ2-6 and V is TRBV4-3; 11 nucleotides agree with TRBD2. J lost 0 bases, V lost 0 bases, and 7 bases had no gene match. Germline-derived CDR1 and CDR2 are LGHNA and YSLEER. This CDR3 is 20 amino acids long. The CDR3 here is CASSQDITSGGTSGANVLTF. The CDR3 region has the DNA TGCGCCAGCAGCCAAGATATAACTAGCGGGGGAACCTCTGGGGCCAACGTCCTGACTTTC.

The chain carries TRBV9 and TRBJ1-2; a weak D match, TRBD1 (5 bases). This CDR3 is 14 amino acids long. The V and J ends lost 4 bases and 6 bases respectively, with 16 bases between them. Germline V gene lookup returns CDR1 SGDLS and CDR2 YYNGEE. DNA of the CDR3: TGTGCCAGCAGCCCTCGATCAGGGAGGAATGGCTACACCTTC. This sequence encodes CASSPRSGRNGYTF.

This clone has a handful of counts. Additional DNA sequences in this sample encode the identical CDR3. The rearrangement uses TRBV9 and TRBJ1-1; possibly TRBD1 for D (6 bases). V lost 6 bases and J 0 bases, leaving 21 bases between the germline ends. Germline-derived CDR1 and CDR2 are SGDLS and YYNGEE. CDR3 length: 17 amino acids. The CDR3 region is CASTPTTGLTMNTEAFF. DNA for the CDR3: TGTGCCAGCACCCCGACGACAGGACTGACAATGAACACTGAAGCTTTCTTT.